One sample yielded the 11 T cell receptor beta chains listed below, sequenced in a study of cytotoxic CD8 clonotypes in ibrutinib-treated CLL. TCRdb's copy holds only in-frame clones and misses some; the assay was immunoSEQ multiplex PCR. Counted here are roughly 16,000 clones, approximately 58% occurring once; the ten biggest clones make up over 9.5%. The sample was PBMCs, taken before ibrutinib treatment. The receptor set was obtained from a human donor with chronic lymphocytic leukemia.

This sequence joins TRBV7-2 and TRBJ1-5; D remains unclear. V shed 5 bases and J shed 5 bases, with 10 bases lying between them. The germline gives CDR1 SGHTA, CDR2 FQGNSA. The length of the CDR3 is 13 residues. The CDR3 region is CASSIDGDQPQHF. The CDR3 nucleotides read TGTGCCAGCAGCATTGACGGGGATCAGCCCCAGCATTTT.

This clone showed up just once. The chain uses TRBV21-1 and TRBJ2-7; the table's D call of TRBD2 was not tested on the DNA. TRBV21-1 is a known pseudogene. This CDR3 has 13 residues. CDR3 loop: CASSPRPGYEQYF. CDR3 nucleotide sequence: TGTGCCAGCAGCCCACGCCCGGGCTACGAGCAGTACTTC.

The CDR3: CASSLVRGASSYNEQFF. CDR3 DNA sequence: TGTGCCAGCAGCTTAGTTAGGGGGGCGTCATCCTACAATGAGCAGTTCTTC. The chain is built from TRBV7-8 and TRBJ2-1; tentatively, D is TRBD1 or TRBD2 (6 bases each). CDR3 length: 17 amino acids. Germline V gene sequence: CDR1 SGHVS, CDR2 FQNEAQ. The V gene lost 1 base and the J gene lost 1 base, with 14 bases spanning the gap.

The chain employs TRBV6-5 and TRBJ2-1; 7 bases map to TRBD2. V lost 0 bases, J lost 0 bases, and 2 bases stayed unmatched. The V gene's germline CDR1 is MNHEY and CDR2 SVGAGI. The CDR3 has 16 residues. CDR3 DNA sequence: TGTGCCAGCAGTTACTCGGGCGGGAGCTCCTACAATGAGCAGTTCTTC. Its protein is CASSYSGGSSYNEQFF.

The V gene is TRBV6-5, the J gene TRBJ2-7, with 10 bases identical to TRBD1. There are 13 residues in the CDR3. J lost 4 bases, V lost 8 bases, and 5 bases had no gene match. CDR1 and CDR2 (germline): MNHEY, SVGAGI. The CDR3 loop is CASWDRGLYEQYF. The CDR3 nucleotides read TGTGCCAGCTGGGACAGGGGTTTGTACGAGCAGTACTTC.

CDR3 coding DNA: TGTGCCAGCAGCCCACTGGTCCGGACAGATACGCAGTATTTT. This sequence encodes CASSPLVRTDTQYF. The chain links TRBV5-6 to TRBJ2-3; no definite D call. The CDR3 contains 14 residues. V was pared by 4 bases and J by 3 bases, with 12 bases between. Germline loops: CDR1 SGHDT, CDR2 YYEEEE.

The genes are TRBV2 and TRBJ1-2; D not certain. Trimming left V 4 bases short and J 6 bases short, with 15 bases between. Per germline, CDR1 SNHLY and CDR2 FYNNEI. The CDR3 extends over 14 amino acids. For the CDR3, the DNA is TGTGCCAGCAGTGCCGGGGTTTCCTGGAATGGCTACACCTTC. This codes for CASSAGVSWNGYTF.

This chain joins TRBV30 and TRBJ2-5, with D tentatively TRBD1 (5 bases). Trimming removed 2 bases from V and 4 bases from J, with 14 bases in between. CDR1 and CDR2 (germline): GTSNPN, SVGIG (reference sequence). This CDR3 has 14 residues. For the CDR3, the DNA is TGTGCCTGGAGTTTGGGGTCAGGGCGAGAGACCCAGTACTTC. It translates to CAWSLGSGRETQYF.

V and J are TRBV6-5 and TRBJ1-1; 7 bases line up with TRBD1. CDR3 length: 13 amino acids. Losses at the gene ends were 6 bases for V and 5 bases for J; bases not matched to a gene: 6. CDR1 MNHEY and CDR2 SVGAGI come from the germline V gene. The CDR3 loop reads CASSVGGATEAFF. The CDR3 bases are TGTGCCAGCAGCGTAGGGGGCGCGACTGAAGCTTTCTTT.

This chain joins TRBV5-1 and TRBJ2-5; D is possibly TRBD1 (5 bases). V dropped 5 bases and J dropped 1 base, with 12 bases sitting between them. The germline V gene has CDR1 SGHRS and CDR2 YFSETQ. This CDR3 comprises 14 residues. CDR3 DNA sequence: TGCGCCAGCAGTTTGCAGGGTTCCCAAGAGACCCAGTACTTC. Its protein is CASSLQGSQETQYF.

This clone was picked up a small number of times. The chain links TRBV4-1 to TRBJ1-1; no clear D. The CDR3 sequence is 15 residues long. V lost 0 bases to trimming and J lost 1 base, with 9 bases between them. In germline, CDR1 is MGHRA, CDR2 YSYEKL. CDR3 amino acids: CASSQDPTPNTEAFF. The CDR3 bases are TGCGCCAGCAGCCAAGATCCGACACCGAACACTGAAGCTTTCTTT.